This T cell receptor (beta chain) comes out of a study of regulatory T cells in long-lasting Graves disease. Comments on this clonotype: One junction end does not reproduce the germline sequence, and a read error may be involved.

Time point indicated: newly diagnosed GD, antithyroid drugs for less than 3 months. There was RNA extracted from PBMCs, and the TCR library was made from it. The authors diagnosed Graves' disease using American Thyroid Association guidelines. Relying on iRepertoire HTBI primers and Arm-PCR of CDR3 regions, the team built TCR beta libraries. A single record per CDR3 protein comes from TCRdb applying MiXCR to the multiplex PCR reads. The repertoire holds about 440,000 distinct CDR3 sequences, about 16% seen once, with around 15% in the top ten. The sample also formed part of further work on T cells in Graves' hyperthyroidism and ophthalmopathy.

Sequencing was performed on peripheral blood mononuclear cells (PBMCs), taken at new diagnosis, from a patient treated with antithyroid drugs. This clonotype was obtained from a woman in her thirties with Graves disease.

The CDR3 sequence: CVSSASVVAGDTGELFF. The CDR3 DNA sequence: TGTGTCAGCAGTGCGTCAGTGGTAGCGGGAGACACCGGGGAGCTGTTTTTT. The rearrangement links TRBV12-3 or TRBV12-4 to TRBJ2-2; 9 bases agree with TRBD2. CDR3 size: 17 residues.